One sample yielded the 19 T cell receptor beta chains listed below, sequenced in a study of identical twins. TCRdb re-analysed the 5' RACE reads in MiXCR, keeping a single row per CDR3 protein. This sample has about 460,000 distinct CDR3 sequences; 12% to 15% occur once, and the top ten carry 0.52%. These same records also appear under a second study, on yellow fever vaccine responses in identical twins.

The specimen sequenced was CD4+ T cells sorted from blood. The source is a woman between 18 and 29 years old in good health.

In this sample, this clonotype turned up many times. The chain has TRBV28 and TRBJ2-1; the match to TRBD2 covers 10 bases. The CDR3 totals 16 residues. Germline CDR1 is MDHEN and CDR2 is SYDVKM. The J segment lost 5 bases and the V segment lost 4 bases, leaving 8 bases of the junction unmatched. The CDR3 DNA follows: TGTGCCAGCAGTTCTTCCGGGACTAGCGCCGACAATGAGCAGTTCTTC. This codes for CASSSSGTSADNEQFF.

The V gene is TRBV6-1, the J gene TRBJ1-2, with D unclear. CDR1 is MNHNS and CDR2 is SASEGT in the germline V gene. V gave up 6 bases and J gave up 8 bases, with 16 bases separating them. The CDR3 spans 13 residues. CDR3 DNA: TGTGCCAGCAGAGGGCCCGGTATAGTGGGCTACACCTTC. Encoded protein: CASRGPGIVGYTF.

This chain links TRBV12-3 or TRBV12-4 with TRBJ2-5; 7 bases are a match to TRBD1. Unmatched junction bases numbered 8, after V lost 5 bases and J lost 5 bases. The CDR3 covers 14 residues. The CDR3 protein is CASSMTGPPETQYF. DNA for the CDR3: TGTGCCAGCAGTATGACAGGGCCCCCGGAGACCCAGTACTTC.

The V gene is TRBV12-3 or TRBV12-4, the J gene TRBJ2-1, with 7 nucleotides matching TRBD2. The length of the CDR3 is 15 residues. V gave up 5 bases and J gave up 6 bases; unmatched junction bases: 10. This chain's CDR3 is CASSAGLGSPNEQFF. As DNA, the CDR3 is TGTGCCAGCAGTGCCGGACTAGGATCCCCCAATGAGCAGTTCTTC.

This clonotype was counted only a few times. The rearrangement joins TRBV7-3 to TRBJ1-6, with D perhaps TRBD1 (5 bases). The CDR3 runs 15 residues. V dropped 0 bases and J dropped 9 bases, with 12 bases sitting between them. Germline lookup yields CDR1 SGHTA and CDR2 FQGTGA. The CDR3 loop reads CASSLTRSGSSPLHF. CDR3 coding DNA: TGTGCCAGCAGCTTAACTCGGTCAGGGAGTTCACCCCTCCACTTT. Combining the CDR3 with reference TRBV7-3 and TRBJ1-6 gives the whole variable domain GAGVSQTPSNKVTEKGKYVELRCDPISGHTALYWYRQSLGQGPEFLIYFQGTGAADDSGLPNDRFFAVRPEGSVSTLKIQRTERGDSAVYLCASSLTRSGSSPLHFGNGTRLTVT.

This clonotype has just a few counts. The chain couples TRBV6-5 to TRBJ2-1, with D maybe TRBD1 (6 bases). The CDR3 length is 15 residues. The V end was cut by 4 bases, the J end by 7 bases, with 17 bases between. CDR1 and CDR2 from the germline V gene are MNHEY and SVGAGI. The CDR3 DNA is TGTGCCAGCAGTTCCCCACGGCTCCAGGGGAATGAGCAGTTCTTC. It is translated as CASSSPRLQGNEQFF.

This clonotype was counted a few times. This chain uses TRBV12-3 or TRBV12-4 with TRBJ1-2; 11 nucleotides match TRBD1. The length of the CDR3 is 15 residues. V lost 4 bases to trimming and J lost 4 bases; unmatched junction nucleotides: 5. In nucleotides, the CDR3 is TGTGCCAGCAGTTACGGACAGGGGGCAGGCTATGGCTACACCTTC. The encoded protein is CASSYGQGAGYGYTF.

This clonotype was counted at least ten times. The chain uses TRBV7-2 and TRBJ2-1; D gene ambiguous. Germline CDR1 reads SGHTA; CDR2 reads FQGNSA. The ends were cut back, 2 bases at V and 15 bases at J, with 11 bases in the middle. The CDR3 has 11 amino acids. The CDR3 bases are TGTGCCAGCAGCTTAAGGGCTGCTTTGTTCTTC. Amino acid sequence: CASSLRAALFF. Looking up the rest from reference TRBV7-2 and TRBJ2-1 gives the full variable domain: GAGVSQSPSNKVTEKGKDVELRCDPISGHTALYWYRQSLGQGLEFLIYFQGNSAPDKSGLPSDRFSAERTGGSVSTLTIQRTQQEDSAVYLCASSLRAALFFGPGTRLTVL.

This clonotype was observed at least ten times. This chain links TRBV7-9 with TRBJ2-7; D is unresolved. The CDR3 has 11 amino acids. CDR1 and CDR2 (germline): SEHNR, FQNEAQ (reference sequence). The ends were cut back, 1 base at V and 6 bases at J, with 4 bases in the middle. CDR3 sequence reads: CASSLGVEQYF. The CDR3 DNA reads as TGTGCCAGCAGCTTAGGGGTCGAGCAGTACTTC.

The V call is TRBV7-9, the J call TRBJ2-7, with TRBD1 identical over 9 bases. This CDR3 has 17 amino acids. The V gene end was trimmed by 5 bases and the J gene end by 0 bases; junction bases not matched to a gene: 11. Germline values: CDR1 SEHNR, CDR2 FQNEAQ (reference sequence). The CDR3 reads CASSHTSGTGLSYEQYF. CDR3 coding DNA: TGTGCCAGCAGCCATACCTCCGGGACAGGGCTCTCCTACGAGCAGTACTTC.

This clonotype was seen only a few times. The chain uses TRBV15 and TRBJ2-7; weak D call: TRBD1 (6 bases). CDR3 length equals 15 residues. The V end was cut by 0 bases, the J end by 4 bases, with 13 bases between. Per germline, CDR1 LNHNV and CDR2 YYDKDF (reference sequence). The DNA for the CDR3 is TGTGCCACCAGCAGAGATCCAGGGGATTTTTACGAGCAGTACTTC. Translated: CATSRDPGDFYEQYF.

This clonotype was found many times. The rearrangement joins TRBV5-1 to TRBJ2-7; 12 bases align to TRBD2. Per the germline V gene, CDR1 is SGHRS and CDR2 is YFSETQ. The length of the CDR3 is 14 residues. J lost 4 bases, V lost 3 bases, and 2 bases had no gene match. The CDR3 DNA follows: TGCGCCAGCAGCTCCGGACTAGCGGGGTACGAGCAGTACTTC. Its protein product is CASSSGLAGYEQYF.

The chain carries TRBV7-2 and TRBJ2-1; maybe TRBD2 (5 bases). Trimming left V 5 bases short and J 6 bases short, with 11 bases between. Germline loops: CDR1 SGHTA, CDR2 FQGNSA. CDR3 length: 13 residues. Here the CDR3 DNA reads TGTGCCAGCAGCCCCCGGGATTTCAATGAGCAGTTCTTC. Protein product: CASSPRDFNEQFF.

This clonotype came up many times. This sequence joins TRBV6-1 and TRBJ2-3; TRBD2 matches at 11 bases. V was pared by 5 bases and J by 5 bases, with 12 bases of the junction left unmatched. The CDR3 sequence is 17 residues long. Germline CDR1 reads MNHNS; CDR2 reads SASEGT. The CDR3 protein is CASSPSFSGRAGDTQYF. DNA for the CDR3: TGTGCCAGCAGTCCCTCCTTTAGCGGGAGGGCAGGAGATACGCAGTATTTT.

This chain joins TRBV6-5 and TRBJ2-3, with D possibly being TRBD2 (6 bases). The CDR3 consists of 15 residues. Germline loops: CDR1 MNHEY, CDR2 SVGAGI. Trimming pared 2 bases from V and 0 bases from J, leaving 9 bases between. This CDR3 reads CASSYGEASTDTQYF. DNA for the CDR3: TGTGCCAGCAGTTACGGGGAGGCTAGCACAGATACGCAGTATTTT.

The V call is TRBV7-9, the J call TRBJ2-1; TRBD2 matches at 14 bases. The CDR3 totals 16 residues. The ends lost 5 bases at V and 2 bases at J; junction bases unmatched: 2. From germline, CDR1 is SEHNR and CDR2 FQNEAQ (reference sequence). The CDR3 DNA follows: TGTGCCAGCAGCCGACTAGCGGGGGGGACCTACAATGAGCAGTTCTTC. Its translation is CASSRLAGGTYNEQFF. The full variable domain, rest sourced from reference TRBV7-9 and TRBJ2-1, is DTGVSQNPRHKITKRGQNVTFRCDPISEHNRLYWYRQTLGQGPEFLTYFQNEAQLEKSRLLSDRFSAERPKGSFSTLEIQRTEQGDSAMYLCASSRLAGGTYNEQFFGPGTRLTVL.

This clonotype showed up just a few times. The V call is TRBV7-6, the J call TRBJ1-5; 10 positions match TRBD1. The CDR3 runs to 16 residues. Trimming removed 5 bases from V and 6 bases from J; junction bases left unmatched: 10. CDR1 is SGHVS and CDR2 is FNYEAQ in the germline V gene. This chain's CDR3 is CASSPLLGTGVQPQHF. The CDR3 DNA sequence: TGTGCCAGCAGCCCCTTACTCGGGACAGGGGTTCAGCCCCAGCATTTT.

This clonotype occurred a few times. The chain carries TRBV7-9 and TRBJ2-1, with 11 bases identical to TRBD2. Germline CDR1 and CDR2: SEHNR and FQNEAQ (reference sequence). Trimming cost V 2 bases and J 10 bases; bases outside gene matches: 7. The CDR3 runs to 15 residues. CDR3 loop: CASSLRLAGPPEQFF. CDR3 DNA sequence: TGTGCCAGCAGCTTACGACTAGCGGGACCCCCCGAGCAGTTCTTC. The complete variable domain, with remaining parts taken from reference TRBV7-9 and TRBJ2-1, reads DTGVSQNPRHKITKRGQNVTFRCDPISEHNRLYWYRQTLGQGPEFLTYFQNEAQLEKSRLLSDRFSAERPKGSFSTLEIQRTEQGDSAMYLCASSLRLAGPPEQFFGPGTRLTVL.

This clonotype showed up many times. The chain uses TRBV5-1 and TRBJ2-1, with TRBD2 identical over 9 bases. This CDR3 contains 15 residues. Germline-derived CDR1 and CDR2 are SGHRS and YFSETQ. After removal of 0 bases from V and 3 bases from J, the junction contained 1 base not matched to a gene. In nucleotides, the CDR3 is TGCGCCAGCAGCTTGGTTAGCGGGGGCTACAATGAGCAGTTCTTC. This encodes CASSLVSGGYNEQFF.